This TCR beta chain appears in the sequencing data of a study of blood T cells in healthy people across ages. Study-wide context: Roughly one uniquely barcoded beta molecule per two T cells was captured. Study-wide findings and caveats: Not knowing donor CMV status may have confounded expanded clonotype changes.

This clonotype showed up many times. The antigen remains undetermined. The amount of total RNA extracted per sample was at least 6 micrograms. The CDR3 spans 13 residues. Germline values: CDR1 SGHRS, CDR2 YFSETQ. Trimming removed 0 bases from V and 6 bases from J, with 10 bases in between. Primed by a sample-barcoded 5' primer and a J-beta primer mix, a second PCR proceeded for about 7 to 11 cycles. Per sample, CDR3-containing paired-end reads numbered at least 2.5 million. From the 5' RACE reads, TCRdb called clonotypes with MiXCR, one entry per CDR3 protein. Among some 710,000 distinct CDR3 sequences listed, 35% to 50% were seen once.

The rearrangement links TRBV5-1 to TRBJ2-7; possible D gene TRBD1, 5 bases. Material for sequencing was blood. The source is a man aged 80 or over in good health. CDR3 sequence (DNA): TGCGCCAGCAGCTTGGCCGCAGGGCGCGAGCAGTACTTC. As protein: CASSLAAGREQYF.